The sequence of this TCR beta chain was determined in a study of T-cell memory formation after mild COVID-19. Study-wide background: Clustering of TCRs was largely donor specific.

General study results and limits: Clonal second-wave expansions that peaked on day 37 had unconfirmed SARS-CoV-2 specificity. Among contracting clones, CD4+ were mainly CM/EM and CD8+ enriched in EMRA.

This clonotype was seen a handful of times. Its specificity is unknown. Using constant-segment primers, 5'RACE produced TCR alpha and TCR beta cDNA libraries carrying sample barcodes and UMIs. TCRdb analysed the 5' RACE reads with MiXCR anew, one entry per CDR3 protein. The sample has under 200,000 distinct CDR3 sequences, 9.5% to 13% seen once. The CDR3 runs 16 residues. V gave up 4 bases and J gave up 5 bases, with 18 bases separating them. Germline V gene sequence: CDR1 SEHNR, CDR2 FQNEAQ (reference sequence). The sample consisted of PBMCs or a T cell subset sorted from them (not recorded which). The clonotype comes from a man younger than 35 who had mild COVID-19 (a few samples of this study predate the infection). Cell type and time point are not known. The chain links TRBV7-9 to TRBJ2-1; D not resolved. CDR3 residues: CASSSPGWKGHNEQFF. In DNA form, the CDR3 reads TGTGCCAGCAGCTCCCCCGGGTGGAAGGGCCACAATGAGCAGTTCTTC.